This T cell receptor beta chain was recovered during a study of T cell responses to AZD1222 COVID-19 vaccine. Turning to the study itself: Second-dose schedules of about 4 or about 12 weeks were combined.

Study observations and caveats: Vaccine-associated CD4 TCRs ranged over spike, dominating at 160-218 and 743-854. Increases in Spike-specific TCR breadth and depth were seen after two AZD1222 doses.

This clone appeared once. Antigen unknown. Method: immunoSEQ multiplex PCR; TCRdb's copy keeps in-frame clones and lacks some. The table has fewer than 100,000 clones, nearly 90% seen once. V gave up 1 base and J gave up 0 bases, with 10 bases separating them. CDR3 length: 15 amino acids. In germline, CDR1 is LNHDA, CDR2 SQIVND (reference sequence). This clonotype was obtained from an adult in good health. The sequenced sample was peripheral blood, obtained on day 0 of AZD1222 vaccination. This chain uses TRBV19 with TRBJ2-7; D unclear. CDR3 loop: CASSIAPSSSYEQYF. CDR3 bases: TGTGCCAGTAGTATAGCTCCAAGCAGCTCCTACGAGCAGTACTTC.